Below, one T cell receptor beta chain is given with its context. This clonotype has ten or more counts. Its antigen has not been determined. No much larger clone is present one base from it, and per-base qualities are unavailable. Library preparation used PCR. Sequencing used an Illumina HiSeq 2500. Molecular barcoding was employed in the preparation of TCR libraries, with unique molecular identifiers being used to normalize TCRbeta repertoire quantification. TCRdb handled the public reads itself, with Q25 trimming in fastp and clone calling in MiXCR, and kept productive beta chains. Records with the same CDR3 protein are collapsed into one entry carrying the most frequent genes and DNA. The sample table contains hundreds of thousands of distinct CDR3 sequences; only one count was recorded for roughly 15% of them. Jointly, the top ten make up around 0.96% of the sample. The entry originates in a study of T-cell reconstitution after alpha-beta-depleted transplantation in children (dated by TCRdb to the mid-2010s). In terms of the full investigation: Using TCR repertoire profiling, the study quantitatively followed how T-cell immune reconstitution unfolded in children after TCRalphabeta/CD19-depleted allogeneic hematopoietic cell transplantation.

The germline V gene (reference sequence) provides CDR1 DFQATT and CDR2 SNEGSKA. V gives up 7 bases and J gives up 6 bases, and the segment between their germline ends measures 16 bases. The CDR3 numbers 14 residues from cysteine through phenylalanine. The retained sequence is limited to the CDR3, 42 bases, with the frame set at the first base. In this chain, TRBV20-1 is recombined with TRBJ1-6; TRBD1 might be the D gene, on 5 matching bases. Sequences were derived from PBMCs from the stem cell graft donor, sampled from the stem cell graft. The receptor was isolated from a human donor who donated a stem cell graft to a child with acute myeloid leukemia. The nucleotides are TGCAGTGGGGCGGGCCAGGGTGTTAATTCACCCCTCCACTTT. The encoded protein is CSGAGQGVNSPLHF.